This TCR beta chain was found in a study of T cell repertoires in ileal Crohn's disease. Study conclusions and caveats: Sorted CD8 T cells held more high-frequency clones than CD4. Every patient over 26.8% clonality showed endoscopic recurrence.

After removal of 5 bases from V and 2 bases from J, the junction contained 6 bases not matched to a gene. The CDR3 has 15 residues. Germline values: CDR1 LNHNV, CDR2 YYDKDF (reference sequence). Time point described: proximal margin of the surgical specimen (macroscopically non-inflamed). Repertoires were generated with immunoSEQ multiplex PCR, while TCRdb's copy carries only in-frame clones and drops some. The sample has thousands of clones; about two thirds are singletons. Notes on this clone: Its antigen is as yet unknown.

The J gene is TRBJ1-2, the V gene TRBV15; 9 nucleotides agree with TRBD1. This clonotype was obtained from an adult with Crohn's disease. Sequences were obtained from ileal tissue. The DNA for the CDR3 is TGTGCCACCAGCGCCGGGGACAGGGTCAACTATGGCTACACCTTC. The encoded protein is CATSAGDRVNYGYTF.